A selection of T cell receptor beta chains follows, all from one sample in a study of CD8 T cells in Susac syndrome. One entry per CDR3 protein results from TCRdb running MiXCR on the immunoSEQ multiplex PCR reads. The sample lists over 95,000 distinct CDR3 sequences, around 92% occurring once. Input material: CD8+ T cells from PBMCs. The receptor source for this set is a human donor in good health. Both conserved end residues are trimmed from each CDR3.

V gene	J gene	CDR3 length	CDR3 protein
TRBV27	TRBJ2-5	15	ASSPNVLVGAKETRY
TRBV7-9	TRBJ1-3	12	ASREAGAGNTIY
TRBV29-1	TRBJ2-7	15	SASWWGRAGKGYEQY
TRBV20-1	TRBJ1-2	13	SARDTAEGHYGYT
TRBV7-6	TRBJ1-1	11	ASSLGQNTEAF
TRBV2	TRBJ1-2	10	ASKAGPRGYT
TRBV2	TRBJ2-1	17	ASSENLPRGYSGGNEQF
TRBV11-2	TRBJ2-2	12	ASGRGEGTGELF
TRBV4-1	TRBJ1-5	14	ASSRTDRGGRLAQH
TRBV21-1	TRBJ1-1	12	ASSKFGLNTEAF
TRBV2	TRBJ2-3	11	ASSASKGDTQY
TRBV11-1	TRBJ2-5	11	ASNTGRDETQY
TRBV3-1	TRBJ2-5	13	ASSPGRIGRETQY
TRBV6-2/TRBV6-3	TRBJ2-1	13	ASSYASGRVNEQF